Below are 16 T cell receptor beta chains sequenced from a single sample in a study of human T cells and chemical hapten exposure. MiXCR, run by TCRdb on the RACE reads, gives a single entry per CDR3 protein. The sample has under 400,000 distinct CDR3 sequences, 4.5% to 6% seen once. Time point noted: pre-sensitization, week 0. Treatment noted: therapeutic diphenylcyclopropenone sensitization with weekly scalp DPC. Source: whole blood, taken in connection with sensitization to the hapten diphenylcyclopropenone (DPC). Receptors were obtained from a woman between 45 and 65 years old with alopecia areata. Some clones in this sample may be carry-over from other donors' samples.

This clonotype was counted between two and nine times. This chain joins TRBV10-3 and TRBJ2-7; D ambiguous. Germline V lookup: CDR1 ENHRY, CDR2 SYGVKD. V lost 0 bases and J 0 bases, leaving 9 bases between the germline ends. This CDR3 has 15 amino acids. CDR3 sequence: CAISESPSSSYEQYF. The CDR3, as DNA: TGTGCCATCAGTGAGTCGCCTTCTAGCTCCTACGAGCAGTACTTC.

In this sample, this clonotype turned up a few times. This chain connects TRBV7-6 to TRBJ1-6; D gene uncertain. V lost 3 bases and J lost 1, with 7 bases in between. This CDR3 region has 15 residues. From germline, CDR1 is SGHVS and CDR2 FNYEAQ. CDR3 DNA sequence: TGTGCCAGCAGCTTGAGGGAGTCCTATAATTCACCCCTCCACTTT. It encodes CASSLRESYNSPLHF.

This clonotype was found a few times. The chain links TRBV5-1 to TRBJ2-3, with TRBD2 identical over 11 bases. Per the germline V gene, CDR1 is SGHRS and CDR2 is YFSETQ. Unmatched junction bases numbered 9, after V lost 4 bases and J lost 5 bases. The CDR3 runs to 16 residues. The CDR3: CASSLLLAGGGDTQYF. CDR3 bases: TGCGCCAGCAGCCTCCTGCTAGCGGGAGGAGGAGATACGCAGTATTTT. Drawing the rest from reference TRBV5-1 and TRBJ2-3, the complete variable domain is KAGVTQTPRYLIKTRGQQVTLSCSPISGHRSVSWYQQTPGQGLQFLFEYFSETQRNKGNFPGRFSGRQFSNSRSEMNVSTLELGDSALYLCASSLLLAGGGDTQYFGPGTRLTVL.

The chain links TRBV29-1 to TRBJ2-7; the match to TRBD1 covers 8 bases. Germline lookup yields CDR1 SQVTM and CDR2 ANQGSEA. Trimming removed 6 bases from V and 3 bases from J; junction bases left unmatched: 7. The CDR3 extends over 13 amino acids. CDR3 residues: CSVRTGRDYEQYF. CDR3 DNA sequence: TGCAGCGTCCGGACAGGGAGAGACTACGAGCAGTACTTC.

This clonotype occurred many times. The rearrangement uses TRBV30 and TRBJ2-2; D ambiguous. The CDR3 consists of 11 residues. Germline V lookup: CDR1 GTSNPN, CDR2 SVGIG (reference sequence). V gave up 4 bases and J gave up 6 bases, with 6 bases separating them. The CDR3 DNA follows: TGTGCCTGGATATCGGCCGGGGAGCTGTTTTTT. As protein: CAWISAGELFF.

This clonotype has at least ten counts. V and J are TRBV5-6 and TRBJ1-3; D not resolved. Germline V gene data show CDR1 as SGHDT and CDR2 as YYEEEE. The ends were cut back, 0 bases at V and 0 bases at J, with 10 bases in the middle. The CDR3 has 16 residues. The CDR3 nucleotides read TGTGCCAGCAGCTTGGACGGCGGGAGCTCTGGAAACACCATATATTTT. This codes for CASSLDGGSSGNTIYF.

V and J are TRBV12-3 or TRBV12-4 and TRBJ2-7; TRBD2 agrees at 9 bases. CDR3 length: 15 residues. With 6 bases clipped from V and 1 base from J, the junction kept 7 bases outside the gene matches. The chain's CDR3 is CASSLISGSSYEQYF. For the CDR3, the DNA is TGTGCCAGCAGCCTAATTAGCGGGAGTTCCTACGAGCAGTACTTC.

This clonotype has a handful of counts. This chain connects TRBV10-3 to TRBJ1-6; D possibly corresponds to TRBD1 (6 bases). CDR3 length: 15 residues. Germline V gene sequence: CDR1 ENHRY, CDR2 SYGVKD. V lost 3 bases, J lost 8 bases, and 14 bases lay in between. CDR3 residues: CAISDLDPGDSPLHF. The DNA of the CDR3 is TGTGCCATCAGTGATCTGGACCCAGGGGATTCACCCCTCCACTTT.

This clonotype has only a few counts. This chain joins TRBV7-8 and TRBJ1-1; a weak D match, TRBD1 (5 bases). The V gene lost 0 bases and the J gene lost 3 bases, with 17 bases spanning the gap. The CDR3 contains 17 residues. Germline CDR1 SGHVS, CDR2 FQNEAQ. The CDR3 DNA reads as TGTGCCAGCAGCTTAGCGCCGAATCAGGGCTGGGACACTGAAGCTTTCTTT. Its protein is CASSLAPNQGWDTEAFF.

The CDR3 nucleotides are TGCAGTGCCCTACAGGGGGCTACAACTAATGAAAAACTGTTTTTT. As protein: CSALQGATTNEKLFF. The genes are TRBV20-1 and TRBJ1-4, with 9 bases matching TRBD1. CDR1 is DFQATT, CDR2 SNEGSKA, per germline (reference sequence). The J segment lost 0 bases and the V segment lost 6 bases, leaving 5 bases of the junction unmatched. This CDR3 contains 15 residues.

This clonotype was counted ten times or more. The gene calls are TRBV20-1 and TRBJ2-1; 8 positions agree with TRBD1. This CDR3 has 13 amino acids. The germline CDR1 and CDR2 sequences are DFQATT and SNEGSKA (reference sequence). V dropped 3 bases and J dropped 8; count of bases not matched to a gene: 6. Written as DNA, the CDR3 is TGCAGTGCTAGTCGGACAGGGCGCGATGAGCAGTTCTTC. This translates into CSASRTGRDEQFF.

This clonotype was found many times. The chain combines TRBV7-2 with TRBJ2-3; D not certain. The V and J ends lost 6 bases and 2 bases respectively, with 6 bases between them. Looked up from germline, CDR1 is SGHTA and CDR2 is FQGNSA. This CDR3 spans 12 amino acids. CDR3 sequence reads: CASSFFTDTQYF. The CDR3 DNA is TGTGCCAGCAGTTTTTTCACAGATACGCAGTATTTT.

This clonotype was counted a few times. The chain carries TRBV6-5 and TRBJ2-5; D not certain. The CDR3 totals 14 residues. CDR1 and CDR2 (germline): MNHEY, SVGAGI. The V gene lost 3 bases and the J gene lost 7 bases, with 15 bases spanning the gap. In DNA, the CDR3 is TGTGCCAGCAGTTATTCAACGACGGTAGGGACCCAGTACTTC. Translation: CASSYSTTVGTQYF.

This clonotype was seen many times. The rearrangement links TRBV6-6 to TRBJ1-5; TRBD1 matches at 10 bases. The CDR3 loop spans 14 amino acids. V was pared by 8 bases and J by 7 bases, with 8 bases of the junction left unmatched. CDR1 and CDR2 (germline): MNHNY, SVGAGI (reference sequence). CDR3 protein: CASGKTGGGQPQHF. CDR3 DNA sequence: TGTGCCAGCGGAAAGACAGGGGGCGGCCAGCCCCAGCATTTT.

This clonotype has ten or more counts. The V call is TRBV6-5, the J call TRBJ1-6, with D perhaps TRBD1 (6 bases). This CDR3 is built from 17 residues. Trimming pared 0 bases from V and 6 bases from J, leaving 15 bases between. The V gene's germline CDR1 is MNHEY and CDR2 SVGAGI. CDR3 DNA sequence: TGTGCCAGCAGTTACTCAGCGCAGGGGCGCAGTAATTCACCCCTCCACTTT. This gives the protein CASSYSAQGRSNSPLHF.

This clonotype was observed at least ten times. The chain combines TRBV7-2 with TRBJ2-3; 12 bases are a match to TRBD2. The germline CDR1 and CDR2 sequences are SGHTA and FQGNSA. This CDR3 is built from 16 residues. V trimming: 3 bases; J trimming: 2 bases; junction bases outside the gene matches: 3. The CDR3 region has the DNA TGTGCCAGCAGCTTGACTAGCGGGAGCCCCACAGATACGCAGTATTTT. This sequence encodes CASSLTSGSPTDTQYF. Full variable domain (outside the CDR3, taken from reference TRBV7-2 and TRBJ2-3): GAGVSQSPSNKVTEKGKDVELRCDPISGHTALYWYRQSLGQGLEFLIYFQGNSAPDKSGLPSDRFSAERTGGSVSTLTIQRTQQEDSAVYLCASSLTSGSPTDTQYFGPGTRLTVL.